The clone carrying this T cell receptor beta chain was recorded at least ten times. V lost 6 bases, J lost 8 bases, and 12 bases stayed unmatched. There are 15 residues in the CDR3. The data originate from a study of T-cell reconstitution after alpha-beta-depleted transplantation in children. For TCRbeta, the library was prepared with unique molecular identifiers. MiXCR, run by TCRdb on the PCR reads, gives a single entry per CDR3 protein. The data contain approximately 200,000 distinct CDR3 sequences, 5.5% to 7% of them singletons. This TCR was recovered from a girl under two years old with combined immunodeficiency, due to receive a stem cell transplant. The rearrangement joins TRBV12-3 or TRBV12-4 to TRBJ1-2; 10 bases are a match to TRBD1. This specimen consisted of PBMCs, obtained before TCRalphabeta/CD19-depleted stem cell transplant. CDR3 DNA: TGTGCCAGCAGGACAGGGGGCGGGCTCGTGGGAGGCTACACCTTC. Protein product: CASRTGGGLVGGYTF.